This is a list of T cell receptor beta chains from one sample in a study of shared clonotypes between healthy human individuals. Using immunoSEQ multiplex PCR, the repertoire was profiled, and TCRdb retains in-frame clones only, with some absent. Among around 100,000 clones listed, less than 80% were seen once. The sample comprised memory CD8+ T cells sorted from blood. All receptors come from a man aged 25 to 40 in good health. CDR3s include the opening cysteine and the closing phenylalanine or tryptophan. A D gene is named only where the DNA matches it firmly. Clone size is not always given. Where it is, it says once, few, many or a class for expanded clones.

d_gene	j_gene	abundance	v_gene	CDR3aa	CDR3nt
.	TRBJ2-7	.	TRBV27	CASSLGFEVSYEQYF	TGTGCCAGCAGTTTAGGGTTTGAGGTCTCCTACGAGCAGTACTTC
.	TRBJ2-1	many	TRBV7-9	CASSLVDRIYNEQFF	TGTGCCAGCAGCCTCGTAGACAGGATTTACAATGAGCAGTTCTTC
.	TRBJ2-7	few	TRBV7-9	CASSFGSTYEQYF	TGTGCCAGCAGCTTTGGATCAACCTACGAGCAGTACTTC
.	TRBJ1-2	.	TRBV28	CASRPLWDGREYGYTF	TGTGCCAGCAGACCACTGTGGGATGGACGGGAGTATGGCTACACCTTC
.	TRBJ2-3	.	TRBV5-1	CASSLGEGGTDTQYF	TGCGCCAGCAGCTTGGGGGAAGGGGGCACAGATACGCAGTATTTT
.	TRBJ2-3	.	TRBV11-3	CASSLGVTDTQYF	TGTGCCAGCAGCTTAGGGGTCACAGATACGCAGTATTTT
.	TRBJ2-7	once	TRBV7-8	CASSLGDYEQYF	TGTGCCAGCAGCTTAGGGGATTACGAGCAGTACTTC
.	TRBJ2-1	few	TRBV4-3	CASSQELVLYEQFF	TGCGCCAGCAGCCAAGAACTAGTTCTCTATGAGCAGTTCTTC
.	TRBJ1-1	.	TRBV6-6	CASSYSPGGEAFF	TGTGCCAGCAGTTACTCCCCGGGGGGGGAGGCTTTCTTT
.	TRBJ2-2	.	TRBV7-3	CASSLDVNTGELFF	TGTGCCAGCAGCTTAGACGTGAACACCGGGGAGCTGTTTTTT
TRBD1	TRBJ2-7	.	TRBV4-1	CASGQGRNEQYF	TGCGCCAGCGGACAGGGTCGGAACGAGCAGTACTTC
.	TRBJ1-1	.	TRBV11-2	CASSPSPSTEAFF	TGTGCCAGCAGCCCTTCCCCGTCCACTGAAGCTTTCTTT
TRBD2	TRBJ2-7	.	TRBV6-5	CASSYSLAGRAEQYF	TGTGCCAGCAGTTACTCACTAGCGGGAAGGGCCGAGCAGTACTTC